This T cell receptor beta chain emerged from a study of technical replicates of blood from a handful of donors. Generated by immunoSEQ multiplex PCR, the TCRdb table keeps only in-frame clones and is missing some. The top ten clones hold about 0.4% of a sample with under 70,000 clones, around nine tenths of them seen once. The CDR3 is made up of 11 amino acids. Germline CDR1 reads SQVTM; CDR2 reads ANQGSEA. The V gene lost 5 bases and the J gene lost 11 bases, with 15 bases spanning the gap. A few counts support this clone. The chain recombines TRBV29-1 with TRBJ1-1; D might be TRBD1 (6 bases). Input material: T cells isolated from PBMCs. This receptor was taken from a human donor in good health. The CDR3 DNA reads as TGCAGCGTTTCCAGGGGTGGATATGCTTTCTTT. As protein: CSVSRGGYAFF.